This record looks at one T cell receptor (beta chain) sequence and its context. As yet, its antigen is unknown. This sample was taken from a study of cytomegalovirus exposure and HLA in healthy donors. PCR employed 60 Vbeta and 13 Jbeta primers. The repertoire was sequenced with immunoSEQ multiplex PCR; TCRdb's copy has only in-frame clones and lacks some. The sample contains about 120,000 clones, roughly 80% of which appear only once. Study-wide points: Reportedly, cytomegalovirus status was diagnosed with high sensitivity and specificity. Rarity held for most TCR sequences, but there were some public TCRs that occurred in many donors. The study labeled fewer than 200 TCR beta chains cytomegalovirus-associated.

The V gene lost 7 bases and the J gene lost 0 bases, with 9 bases spanning the gap. The CDR3 runs to 13 residues. The germline V gene encodes CDR1 MNHNS and CDR2 SASEGT. The receptor was isolated from a woman in her thirties or forties in good health and CMV-seropositive. The V call is TRBV6-1, the J call TRBJ1-1, with D uncertain. The material sequenced was PBMCs. CDR3 sequence (DNA): TGTGCCAGCAAGGGAGGGATGAACACTGAAGCTTTCTTT. It translates to CASKGGMNTEAFF.